A single sample is the source of the 6 T cell receptor beta chains below, sequenced in a study of radiation and T cells in renal cell carcinoma. Sequenced by immunoSEQ multiplex PCR; TCRdb stores in-frame clones only, minus some. The data show around 100,000 clones, 75% to 85% seen once. The sample's time point: blood 4 weeks post-SBRT, at nephrectomy. Indicated treatment: 15 Gy SBRT to primary tumor, nephrectomy 4 weeks later. The sample was blood, taken from a patient whose treatment included radiotherapy and nephrectomy. These receptors were obtained from a man between 60 and 70 years old with renal cell carcinoma.

This chain links TRBV7-6 with TRBJ1-5, with D maybe TRBD1 (5 bases). Germline V gene data show CDR1 as SGHVS and CDR2 as FNYEAQ. The CDR3 consists of 15 residues. Trimming cost V 3 bases and J 1 base, with 10 bases left between them. The CDR3 spells CASSLGPLSNQPQHF. The CDR3 region has the DNA TGTGCCAGCAGCTTGGGGCCCCTGAGCAATCAGCCCCAGCATTTT.

This clone was recorded once. The genes are TRBV7-9 and TRBJ2-7; 8 bases line up with TRBD2. The V segment lost 5 bases and the J segment 5 bases; nucleotides outside the gene matches: 11. CDR1 SEHNR and CDR2 FQNEAQ come from the germline V gene (reference sequence). The CDR3 is 15 residues long. The chain's CDR3 is CASSLGGGIGNEQYF. The CDR3 region has the DNA TGTGCCAGCAGCCTTGGCGGGGGGATCGGAAACGAGCAGTACTTC. Full variable domain (outside the CDR3, taken from reference TRBV7-9 and TRBJ2-7): DTGVSQNPRHKITKRGQNVTFRCDPISEHNRLYWYRQTLGQGPEFLTYFQNEAQLEKSRLLSDRFSAERPKGSFSTLEIQRTEQGDSAMYLCASSLGGGIGNEQYFGPGTRLTVT.

The rearrangement uses TRBV5-1 and TRBJ2-6; possibly TRBD1 for D (6 bases). V lost 6 bases to trimming and J lost 0 bases, with 10 bases between them. CDR3 length: 15 amino acids. The V gene's germline CDR1 is SGHRS and CDR2 YFSETQ. The CDR3 DNA reads TGCGCCAGCATCCAGGACAGCTCTGGGGCCAACGTCCTGACTTTC. This codes for CASIQDSSGANVLTF.

The chain has TRBV5-4 and TRBJ2-1; TRBD2 agrees at 13 bases. This CDR3 region has 19 residues. J lost 4 bases, V lost 0 bases, and 10 bases had no gene match. Germline CDR1 reads SGHNT; CDR2 reads YYREEE (reference sequence). The CDR3 protein is CASSLATGTSGMGYNEQFF. The CDR3 DNA sequence: TGTGCCAGCAGCTTGGCCACCGGGACTAGCGGGATGGGGTACAATGAGCAGTTCTTC.

This sequence joins TRBV5-1 and TRBJ2-5; a weak D match, TRBD1 (6 bases). V lost 7 bases to trimming and J lost 1 base, with 20 bases between them. The length of the CDR3 is 16 residues. Germline CDR1 is SGHRS and CDR2 is YFSETQ. CDR3 in DNA: TGCGCCAGCTCCTGGGGGACAACACAACCCCAAGAGACCCAGTACTTC. As protein: CASSWGTTQPQETQYF.

Of note for this clone: The junction departs from germline at one end; a sequencing error may be responsible. The chain links TRBV6-5 to TRBJ2-7; the match to TRBD1 covers 10 bases. The length of the CDR3 is 11 residues. The germline V gene encodes CDR1 MNHEY and CDR2 SVGAGI. The DNA of the CDR3 is TGTGCCAGCAGATCCGGGACAGGGGAAGTTTTC. It codes for CASRSGTGEVF.